The sequence of this T cell receptor (beta chain) was determined in a study of T-cell reconstitution after alpha-beta-depleted transplantation in children. This clonotype was observed many times. A library of TCRbeta sequences, prepared with unique molecular identifiers, was generated. MiXCR, applied by TCRdb to the PCR reads, yields one record per CDR3 protein. The sample consists of hundreds of thousands of distinct CDR3 sequences, approximately 14% of them appearing once. The V and J ends lost 2 bases and 4 bases respectively, with 10 bases between them. Germline assignment: CDR1 SGHRS and CDR2 YFSETQ. This CDR3 comprises 14 residues.

The receptor comes from a girl aged 2 to 9 with congenital amegakaryocytic thrombocytopenia, due to receive a stem cell transplant. This chain uses TRBV5-1 with TRBJ2-1; D unresolved. Sequencing used PBMCs, obtained before TCRalphabeta/CD19-depleted stem cell transplant. The CDR3: CASSLFTDYNEQFF. In nucleotides, the CDR3 is TGCGCCAGCAGCTTATTCACCGATTACAATGAGCAGTTCTTC. The variable domain in full, with the rest retrieved from reference TRBV5-1 and TRBJ2-1, is KAGVTQTPRYLIKTRGQQVTLSCSPISGHRSVSWYQQTPGQGLQFLFEYFSETQRNKGNFPGRFSGRQFSNSRSEMNVSTLELGDSALYLCASSLFTDYNEQFFGPGTRLTVL.